This TCR beta chain is from a study of blood T cells in healthy people across ages. This CDR3 contains 15 residues. Germline V lookup: CDR1 LGHNA, CDR2 YNFKEQ. A second PCR of about 7 to 12 cycles used a sample-barcoded 5' primer and a J-beta primer mix. TCRdb called the 5' RACE reads again in MiXCR, with one record for every CDR3 protein. This sample has about 640,000 distinct CDR3 sequences, with about 53% found just once. Samples had at least 6 million PBMCs isolated from them. Sequencing was done on a sample of blood. The chain has TRBV4-2 and TRBJ2-1; 8 nucleotides agree with TRBD2. TRBJ2-7 explains the end of the DNA better; the J call may be wrong. This receptor was obtained from a man aged 55 to 69 in good health. Here the CDR3 DNA reads TGTGCCAGCAGCCCATACCGGGGGGGGGTCAATGAGCAGTACTTC. It translates to CASSPYRGGVNEQYF.